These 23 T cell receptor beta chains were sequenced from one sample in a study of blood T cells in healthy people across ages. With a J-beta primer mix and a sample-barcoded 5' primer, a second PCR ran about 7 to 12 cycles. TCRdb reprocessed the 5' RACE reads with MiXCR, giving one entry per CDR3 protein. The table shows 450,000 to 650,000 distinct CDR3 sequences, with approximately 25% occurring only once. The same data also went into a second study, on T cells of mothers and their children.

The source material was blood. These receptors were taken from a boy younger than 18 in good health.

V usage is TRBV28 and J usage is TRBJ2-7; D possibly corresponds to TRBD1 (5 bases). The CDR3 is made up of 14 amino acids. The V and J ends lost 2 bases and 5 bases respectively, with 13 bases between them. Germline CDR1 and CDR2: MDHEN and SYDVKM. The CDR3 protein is CASSLKGVKNEQYF. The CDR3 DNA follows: TGTGCCAGCAGTTTAAAAGGGGTCAAGAACGAGCAGTACTTC. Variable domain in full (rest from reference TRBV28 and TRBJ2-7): DVKVTQSSRYLVKRTGEKVFLECVQDMDHENMFWYRQDPGLGLRLIYFSYDVKMKEKGDIPEGYSVSREKKERFSLILESASTNQTSMYLCASSLKGVKNEQYFGPGTRLTVT.

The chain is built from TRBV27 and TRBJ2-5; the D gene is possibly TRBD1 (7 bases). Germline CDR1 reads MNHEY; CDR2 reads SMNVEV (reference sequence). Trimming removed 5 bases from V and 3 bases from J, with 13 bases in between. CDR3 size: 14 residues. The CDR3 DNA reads TGTGCCAGCAGTGCGCGGGACAGCAAAGAGACCCAGTACTTC. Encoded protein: CASSARDSKETQYF.

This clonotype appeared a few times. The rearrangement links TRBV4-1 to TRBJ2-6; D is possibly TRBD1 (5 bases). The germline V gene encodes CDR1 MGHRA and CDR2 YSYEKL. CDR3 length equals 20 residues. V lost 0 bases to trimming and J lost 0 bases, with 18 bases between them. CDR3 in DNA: TGCGCCAGCAGCCAAGATATCGGCCAAGGGGCCTACTCTGGGGCCAACGTCCTGACTTTC. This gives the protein CASSQDIGQGAYSGANVLTF.

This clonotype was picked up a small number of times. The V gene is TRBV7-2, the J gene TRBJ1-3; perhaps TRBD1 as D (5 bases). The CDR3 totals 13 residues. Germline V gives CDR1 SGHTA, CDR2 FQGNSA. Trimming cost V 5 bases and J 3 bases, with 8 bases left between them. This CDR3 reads CASSQGHGNTIYF. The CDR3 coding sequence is TGTGCCAGCAGCCAGGGCCATGGAAACACCATATATTTT.

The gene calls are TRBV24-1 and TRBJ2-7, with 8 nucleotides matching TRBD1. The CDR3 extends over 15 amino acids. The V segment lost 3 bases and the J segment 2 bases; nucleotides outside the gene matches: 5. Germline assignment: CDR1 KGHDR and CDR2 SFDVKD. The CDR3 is CATSDARTGTYEQYF. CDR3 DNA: TGTGCCACCAGTGATGCCCGGACAGGGACCTACGAGCAGTACTTC.

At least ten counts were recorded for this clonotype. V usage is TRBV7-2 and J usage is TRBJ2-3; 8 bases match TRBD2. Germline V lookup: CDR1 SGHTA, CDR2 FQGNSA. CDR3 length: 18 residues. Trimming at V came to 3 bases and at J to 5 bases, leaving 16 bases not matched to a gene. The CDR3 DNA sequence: TGTGCCAGCAGCTTTAGGGCGGGGCTAGCGGGCCCTCAAGATACGCAGTATTTT. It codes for CASSFRAGLAGPQDTQYF.

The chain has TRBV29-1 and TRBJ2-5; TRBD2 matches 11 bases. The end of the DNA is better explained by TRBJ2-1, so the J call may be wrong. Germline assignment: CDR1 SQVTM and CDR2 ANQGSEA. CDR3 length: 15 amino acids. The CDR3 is CSVESRLAGPHEQFF. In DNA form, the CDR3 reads TGCAGCGTTGAATCCCGACTAGCGGGGCCCCATGAGCAGTTCTTC.

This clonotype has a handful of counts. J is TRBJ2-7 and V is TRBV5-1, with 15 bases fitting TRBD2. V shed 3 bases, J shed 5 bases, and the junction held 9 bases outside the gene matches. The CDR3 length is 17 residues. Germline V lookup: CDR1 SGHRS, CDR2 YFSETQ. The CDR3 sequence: CASSSGLAGGGSDEQYF. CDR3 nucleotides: TGCGCCAGCAGCTCGGGACTAGCGGGAGGAGGTTCCGACGAGCAGTACTTC.

CDR3 in DNA: TGCAGCGCCCGACTAGCGGGGGCTGCTCTCTACAATGAGCAGTTCTTC. The encoded protein is CSARLAGAALYNEQFF. The chain uses TRBV29-1 and TRBJ2-1; 12 positions match TRBD2. Germline values: CDR1 SQVTM, CDR2 ANQGSEA. V lost 7 bases to trimming and J lost 3 bases; unmatched junction nucleotides: 10. This CDR3 region has 16 residues.

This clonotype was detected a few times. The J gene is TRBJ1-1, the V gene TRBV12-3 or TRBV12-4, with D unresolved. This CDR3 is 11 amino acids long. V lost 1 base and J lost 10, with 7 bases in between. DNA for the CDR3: TGTGCCAGCAGTTTAGAAGTTCTAGCTTTCTTT. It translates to CASSLEVLAFF.

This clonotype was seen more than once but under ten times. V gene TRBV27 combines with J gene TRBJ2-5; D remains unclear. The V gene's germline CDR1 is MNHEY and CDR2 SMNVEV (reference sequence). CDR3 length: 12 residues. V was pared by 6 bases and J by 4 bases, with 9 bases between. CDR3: CASSPDVETQYF. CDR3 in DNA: TGTGCCAGCAGCCCCGATGTAGAGACCCAGTACTTC.

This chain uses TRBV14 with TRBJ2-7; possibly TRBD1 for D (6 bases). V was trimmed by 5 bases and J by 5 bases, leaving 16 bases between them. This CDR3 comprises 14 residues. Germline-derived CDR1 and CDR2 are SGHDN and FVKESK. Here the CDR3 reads CASSKDSGVHEQYF. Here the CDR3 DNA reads TGTGCCAGCAGCAAGGATTCAGGGGTGCACGAGCAGTACTTC.

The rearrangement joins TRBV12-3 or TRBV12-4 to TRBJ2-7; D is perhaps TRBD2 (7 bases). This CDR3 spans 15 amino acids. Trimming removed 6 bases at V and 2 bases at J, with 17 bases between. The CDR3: CASSPGEGYTYEQYF. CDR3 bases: TGTGCCAGCAGCCCAGGGGAGGGGTACACCTACGAGCAGTACTTC.

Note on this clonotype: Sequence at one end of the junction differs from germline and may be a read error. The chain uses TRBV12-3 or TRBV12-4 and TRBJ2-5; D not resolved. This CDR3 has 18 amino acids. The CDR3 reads CVSSPPEGPPINQETQYF. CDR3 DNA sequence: TGTGTCAGCAGTCCCCCAGAAGGGCCCCCCATAAACCAAGAGACCCAGTACTTC.

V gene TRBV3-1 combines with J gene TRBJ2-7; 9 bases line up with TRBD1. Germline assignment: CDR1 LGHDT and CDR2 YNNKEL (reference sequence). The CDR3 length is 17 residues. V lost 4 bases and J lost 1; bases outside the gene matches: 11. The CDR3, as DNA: TGTGCCAGCAGCCGATTGGAGCGGGACAGGGCGTCCTACGAGCAGTACTTC. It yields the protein CASSRLERDRASYEQYF.

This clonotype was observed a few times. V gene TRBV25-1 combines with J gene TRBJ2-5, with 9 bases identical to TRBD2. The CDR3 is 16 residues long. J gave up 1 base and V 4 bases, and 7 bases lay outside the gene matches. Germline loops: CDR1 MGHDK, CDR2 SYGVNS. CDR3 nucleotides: TGTGCCAGCAGTGCCTTAGCGGGGGCCTTCCAAGAGACCCAGTACTTC. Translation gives CASSALAGAFQETQYF.

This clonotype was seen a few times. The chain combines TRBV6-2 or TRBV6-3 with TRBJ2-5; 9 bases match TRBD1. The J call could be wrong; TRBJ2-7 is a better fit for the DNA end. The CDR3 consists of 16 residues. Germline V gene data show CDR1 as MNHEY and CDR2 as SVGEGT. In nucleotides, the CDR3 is TGTGCCAGCAGTTACTCACTCCGGACAGGGGACTACGAGCAGTACTTC. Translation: CASSYSLRTGDYEQYF.

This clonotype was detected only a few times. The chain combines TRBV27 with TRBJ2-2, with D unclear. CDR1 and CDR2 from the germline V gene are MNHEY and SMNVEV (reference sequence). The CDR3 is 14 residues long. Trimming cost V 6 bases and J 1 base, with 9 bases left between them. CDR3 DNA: TGTGCCAGCAGCCCGACTTGGAACACCGGGGAGCTGTTTTTT. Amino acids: CASSPTWNTGELFF.

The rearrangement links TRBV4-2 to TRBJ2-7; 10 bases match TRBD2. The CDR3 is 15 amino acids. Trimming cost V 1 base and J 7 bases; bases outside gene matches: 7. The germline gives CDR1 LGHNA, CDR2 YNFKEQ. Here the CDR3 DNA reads TGTGCCAGCAGCCAAGGCCTAGCGGGAGTAGGGGAGCAGTACTTC. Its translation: CASSQGLAGVGEQYF.

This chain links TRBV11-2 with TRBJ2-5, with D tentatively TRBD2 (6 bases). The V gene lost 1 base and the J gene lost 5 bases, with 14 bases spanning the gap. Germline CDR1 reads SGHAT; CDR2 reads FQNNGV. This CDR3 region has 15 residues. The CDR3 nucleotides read TGTGCCAGCAGCTTAGCCGGGAGCCCTGGGGAGACCCAGTACTTC. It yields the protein CASSLAGSPGETQYF.

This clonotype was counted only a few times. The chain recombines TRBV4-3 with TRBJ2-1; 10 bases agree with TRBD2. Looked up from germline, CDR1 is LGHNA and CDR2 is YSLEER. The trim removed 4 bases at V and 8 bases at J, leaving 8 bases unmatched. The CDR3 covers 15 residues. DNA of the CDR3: TGCGCCAGCAGCCTTACTAGCGGGGCGGTCGATGAGCAGTTCTTC. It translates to CASSLTSGAVDEQFF.

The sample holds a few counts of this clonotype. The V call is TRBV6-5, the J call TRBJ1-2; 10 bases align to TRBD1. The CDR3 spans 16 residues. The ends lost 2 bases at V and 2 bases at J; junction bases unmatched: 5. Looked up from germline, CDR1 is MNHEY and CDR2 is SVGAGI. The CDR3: CASSYRLTGGNYGYTF. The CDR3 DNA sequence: TGTGCCAGCAGTTACCGATTGACAGGGGGCAACTATGGCTACACCTTC.

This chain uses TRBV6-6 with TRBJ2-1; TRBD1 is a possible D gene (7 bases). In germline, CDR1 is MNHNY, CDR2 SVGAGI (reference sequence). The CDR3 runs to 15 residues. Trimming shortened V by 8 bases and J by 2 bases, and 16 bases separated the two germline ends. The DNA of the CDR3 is TGTGCCAGCGGCTCCAGGGGGGCCGCCTACAATGAGCAGTTCTTC. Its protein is CASGSRGAAYNEQFF.